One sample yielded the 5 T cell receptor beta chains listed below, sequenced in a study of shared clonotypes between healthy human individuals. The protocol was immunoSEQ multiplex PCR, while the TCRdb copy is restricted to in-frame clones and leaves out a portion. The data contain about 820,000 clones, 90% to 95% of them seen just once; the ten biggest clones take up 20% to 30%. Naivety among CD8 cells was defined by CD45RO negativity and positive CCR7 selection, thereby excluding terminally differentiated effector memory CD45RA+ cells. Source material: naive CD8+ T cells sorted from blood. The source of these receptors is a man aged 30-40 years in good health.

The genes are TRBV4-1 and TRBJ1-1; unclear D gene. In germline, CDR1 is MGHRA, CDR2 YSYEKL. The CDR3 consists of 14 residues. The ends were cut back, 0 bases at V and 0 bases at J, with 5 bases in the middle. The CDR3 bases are TGCGCCAGCAGCCAAGATAAAGTGAACACTGAAGCTTTCTTT. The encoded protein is CASSQDKVNTEAFF.

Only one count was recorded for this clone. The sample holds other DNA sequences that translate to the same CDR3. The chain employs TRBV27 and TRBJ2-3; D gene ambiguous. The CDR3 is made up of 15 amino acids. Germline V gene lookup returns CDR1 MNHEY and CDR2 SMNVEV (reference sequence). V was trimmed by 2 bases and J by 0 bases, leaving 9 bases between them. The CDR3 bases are TGTGCCAGCAGTTTAGGCGTCTTAAGCACAGATACGCAGTATTTT. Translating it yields CASSLGVLSTDTQYF.

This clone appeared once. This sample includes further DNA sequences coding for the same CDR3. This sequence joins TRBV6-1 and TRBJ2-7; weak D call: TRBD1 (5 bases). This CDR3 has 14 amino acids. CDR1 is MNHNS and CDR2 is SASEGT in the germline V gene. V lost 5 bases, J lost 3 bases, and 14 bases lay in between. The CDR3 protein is CASSPLGPSYEQYF. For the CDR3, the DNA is TGTGCCAGCAGTCCCCTGGGGCCGAGCTACGAGCAGTACTTC.

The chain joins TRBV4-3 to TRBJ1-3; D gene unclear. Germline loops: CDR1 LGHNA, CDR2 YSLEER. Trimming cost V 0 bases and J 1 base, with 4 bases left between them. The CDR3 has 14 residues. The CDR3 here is CASSQEVSGNTIYF. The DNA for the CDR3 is TGCGCCAGCAGCCAAGAGGTGTCTGGAAACACCATATATTTT.

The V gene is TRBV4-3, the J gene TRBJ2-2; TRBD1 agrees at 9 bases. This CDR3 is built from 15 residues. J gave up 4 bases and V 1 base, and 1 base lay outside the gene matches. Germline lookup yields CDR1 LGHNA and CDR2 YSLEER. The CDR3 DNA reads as TGCGCCAGCAGCCAAGGGACAGGGGCCACCGGGGAGCTGTTTTTT. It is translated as CASSQGTGATGELFF.